The 29 T cell receptor beta chains presented below share a single source sample, sequenced in a study of vaccination effects on CD4 cells after COVID-19 (dated 2022 in TCRdb). Their antigens remain unidentified. Receptor libraries were prepared by the immunoSEQ multiplex PCR assay. Held by TCRdb, this immuneACCESS table contains in-frame sequences only and omits some clones. Under half of the omission traces to an unresolved V gene where checked; the cause of the rest is unknown. Within this sample are around 35,000 clones, with around 74% of them counted one time only. In total, the top ten clones hold over 2.5% of the sample. After around eleven days of culture, CD4+ T cells were isolated with the EasySep CD4+ T cell isolation kit. Source: CD4+ T cells from PBMCs cultured without peptide, taken before COVID-19 vaccination. The source of these receptors is a human donor who received a COVID-19 vaccine.

The chain combines TRBV7-3 with TRBJ2-7; D unresolved. This CDR3 spans 12 amino acids. The germline gives CDR1 SGHTA, CDR2 FQGTGA. V lost 4 bases to trimming and J lost 6 bases, with 10 bases between them. CDR3 in DNA: TGTGCCAGCAGCTCCGACACGGGCGAGCAGTACTTC. Its protein is CASSSDTGEQYF. The whole variable domain, remainder taken from reference TRBV7-3 and TRBJ2-7, is GAGVSQTPSNKVTEKGKYVELRCDPISGHTALYWYRQSLGQGPEFLIYFQGTGAADDSGLPNDRFFAVRPEGSVSTLKIQRTERGDSAVYLCASSSDTGEQYFGPGTRLTVT.

This chain connects TRBV7-3 to TRBJ2-5, with 10 bases identical to TRBD1. Per germline, CDR1 SGHTA and CDR2 FQGTGA. Losses at the gene ends were 2 bases for V and 4 bases for J; bases not matched to a gene: 7. CDR3 length: 16 amino acids. As DNA, the CDR3 is TGTGCCAGCAGCTTATCGGGACAGGGGATTGGAGAGACCCAGTACTTC. Protein product: CASSLSGQGIGETQYF.

The chain recombines TRBV30 with TRBJ1-1; 7 bases match TRBD1. The CDR3 sequence is 14 residues long. Germline V gene data show CDR1 as GTSNPN and CDR2 as SVGIG (reference sequence). The trim removed 2 bases at V and 1 base at J, leaving 4 bases unmatched. This CDR3 is CAWSLTGWNTEAFF. CDR3 coding DNA: TGTGCCTGGAGTCTGACAGGGTGGAACACTGAAGCTTTCTTT. Drawing the rest from reference TRBV30 and TRBJ1-1, the complete variable domain is SQTIHQWPATLVQPVGSPLSLECTVEGTSNPNLYWYRQAAGRGLQLLFYSVGIGQISSEVPQNLSASRPQDRQFILSSKKLLLSDSGFYLCAWSLTGWNTEAFFGQGTRLTVV.

This chain uses TRBV6-5 with TRBJ1-4, with 7 bases fitting TRBD1. Germline loops: CDR1 MNHEY, CDR2 SVGAGI. After removal of 6 bases from V and 8 bases from J, the junction contained 6 bases not matched to a gene. The CDR3 runs to 13 residues. CDR3 DNA sequence: TGTGCCAGCAGCCTGACAGGGCAAGAAAAACTGTTTTTT. Its protein is CASSLTGQEKLFF.

The rearrangement links TRBV9 to TRBJ1-4; D is uncertain. This CDR3 region has 14 residues. V was trimmed by 0 bases and J by 0 bases, leaving 3 bases between them. Germline values: CDR1 SGDLS, CDR2 YYNGEE. This chain's CDR3 is CASSVAPTNEKLFF. DNA of the CDR3: TGTGCCAGCAGCGTAGCCCCAACTAATGAAAAACTGTTTTTT.

The V call is TRBV2, the J call TRBJ2-7; the match to TRBD1 covers 8 bases. V lost 9 bases and J lost 5; bases outside the gene matches: 12. This CDR3 has 14 amino acids. Looked up from germline, CDR1 is SNHLY and CDR2 is FYNNEI. DNA of the CDR3: TGTGCCAGTCCCACCGGACAGGGATTCCACGAGCAGTACTTC. Amino acids: CASPTGQGFHEQYF.

This clone was observed a few times. The rearrangement joins TRBV10-3 to TRBJ1-2, with D perhaps TRBD1 (5 bases). Trimming stripped 4 bases from V and 4 bases from J, with 16 bases between. This CDR3 contains 15 residues. Germline V CDR1 and CDR2: ENHRY, SYGVKD. In DNA form, the CDR3 reads TGTGCCATCAGTGGTAGGCAGGGTGGAGGCTATGGCTACACCTTC. Translated, it gives CAISGRQGGGYGYTF.

The rearrangement links TRBV5-1 to TRBJ2-5, with D perhaps given as TRBD1 or TRBD2 (5 bases each). Between the trimmed V and J ends, which lost 2 bases and 2 bases, there was a span of 13 bases. Germline loops: CDR1 SGHRS, CDR2 YFSETQ. The CDR3 extends over 15 amino acids. The CDR3 loop reads CASSLAGAYQETQYF. The CDR3 DNA sequence: TGCGCCAGCAGCTTAGCCGGGGCGTATCAAGAGACCCAGTACTTC. Filled out from reference TRBV5-1 and TRBJ2-5, the complete variable domain reads KAGVTQTPRYLIKTRGQQVTLSCSPISGHRSVSWYQQTPGQGLQFLFEYFSETQRNKGNFPGRFSGRQFSNSRSEMNVSTLELGDSALYLCASSLAGAYQETQYFGPGTRLLVL.

This chain joins TRBV12-3 or TRBV12-4 and TRBJ1-1; D gene unclear. Trimming cost V 0 bases and J 10 bases, with 12 bases left between them. The CDR3 extends over 13 amino acids. This CDR3 is CASSLASQGGAFF. Written as DNA, the CDR3 is TGTGCCAGCAGTTTAGCGTCACAAGGTGGAGCTTTCTTT.

V and J are TRBV7-2 and TRBJ2-7; 7 positions agree with TRBD1. Germline V gene lookup returns CDR1 SGHTA and CDR2 FQGNSA. This CDR3 is built from 17 residues. The ends lost 1 base at V and 2 bases at J; junction bases unmatched: 11. The CDR3 DNA follows: TGTGCCAGCAGCTTAGGGCAGACAGGGCTAACCCCCTACGAGCAGTACTTC. Its translation: CASSLGQTGLTPYEQYF.

The V and J genes are TRBV3-1 (or the pseudogene TRBV3-2) and TRBJ1-2, with 7 bases identical to TRBD1. The CDR3 consists of 15 residues. Germline loops: CDR1 LGHDT, CDR2 YNNKEL (reference sequence). V lost 4 bases to trimming and J lost 5 bases; unmatched junction nucleotides: 10. The CDR3 DNA is TGTGCCAGCAGCCCCCGACAGGGTGTTAAGTATGGCTACACCTTC. Protein product: CASSPRQGVKYGYTF.

The rearrangement uses TRBV18 and TRBJ1-1, with unresolved D. CDR1 KGHSH and CDR2 LQKENI come from the germline V gene. V was pared by 3 bases and J by 4 bases, with 12 bases between. This CDR3 comprises 14 residues. CDR3 in amino acids: CASSPSTILTEAFF. The CDR3 DNA reads as TGTGCCAGCTCACCGTCGACGATCCTCACTGAAGCTTTCTTT.

This chain uses TRBV4-1 with TRBJ1-3; the D is unclear. CDR3 size: 14 residues. Deletions cut 0 bases from V and 5 bases from J, with 8 bases between. Germline loops: CDR1 MGHRA, CDR2 YSYEKL. The CDR3 region is CASSQDGRRNTIYF. The CDR3 nucleotides are TGCGCCAGCAGCCAAGATGGGCGGAGAAACACCATATATTTT.

By proportion, this clone is medium-sized. The gene calls are TRBV4-2 and TRBJ2-5; D may correspond to TRBD1 or TRBD2 (5 bases each). Trimming removed 0 bases at V and 5 bases at J, with 19 bases between. The CDR3 covers 17 residues. Germline CDR1 reads LGHNA; CDR2 reads YNFKEQ. The CDR3: CASSQDASGRTRETQYF. As DNA, the CDR3 is TGTGCCAGCAGCCAAGACGCTTCGGGGCGGACCCGGGAGACCCAGTACTTC.

The CDR3, as DNA: TGTGCCAGTACCCCGGACAGGGAAGCTAACTATGGCTACACCTTC. This translates into CASTPDREANYGYTF. The chain recombines TRBV19 with TRBJ1-2; 8 bases line up with TRBD1. This CDR3 spans 15 amino acids. V lost 7 bases and J lost 0; bases outside the gene matches: 7. Germline CDR1 and CDR2: LNHDA and SQIVND (reference sequence).

The genes are TRBV6-5 and TRBJ2-7; D ambiguous. Germline CDR1 reads MNHEY; CDR2 reads SVGAGI. CDR3 length: 14 amino acids. The V end was cut by 3 bases, the J end by 2 bases, with 11 bases between. CDR3 sequence (DNA): TGTGCCAGCAGTTATGCCGAAGGGACCTACGAGCAGTACTTC. Residues: CASSYAEGTYEQYF.

In this sample, this clone turned up once. V usage is TRBV7-9 and J usage is TRBJ2-7, with D possibly TRBD1 on 5 matching bases. The CDR3 has 12 residues. Germline V gene sequence: CDR1 SEHNR, CDR2 FQNEAQ (reference sequence). The germline V and J ends were trimmed by 3 bases and 3 bases, with 6 bases remaining between them. CDR3 bases: TGTGCCAGCAGCTTTCAGGGCTACGAGCAGTACTTC. Translation gives CASSFQGYEQYF.

This rearrangement joins TRBV12-3 or TRBV12-4 to TRBJ2-7; 8 bases are shared with TRBD2. V lost 5 bases to trimming and J lost 3 bases; unmatched junction nucleotides: 0. The CDR3 is 12 residues long. CDR3 protein: CASSAGGYEQYF. DNA for the CDR3: TGTGCCAGCAGTGCGGGGGGCTACGAGCAGTACTTC.

For the CDR3, the DNA is TGTGCCAGCAGCTCCGGGGTCACAGATACGCAGTATTTT. It specifies CASSSGVTDTQYF. The gene calls are TRBV11-3 and TRBJ2-3; D possibly corresponds to TRBD2 (5 bases). Germline CDR1 and CDR2: SGHNT and YENEEA. The length of the CDR3 is 13 residues. Between the trimmed V and J ends, which lost 4 bases and 2 bases, there was a span of 7 bases.

The J gene is TRBJ2-1, the V gene TRBV3-1 (or the pseudogene TRBV3-2); 12 bases match TRBD2. Germline values: CDR1 LGHDT, CDR2 YNNKEL (reference sequence). The CDR3 is 15 amino acids. V gave up 5 bases and J gave up 8 bases; unmatched junction bases: 7. Here the CDR3 reads CASSSSGRAGDEQFF. CDR3 coding DNA: TGTGCCAGCAGCTCTAGCGGGAGGGCCGGAGATGAGCAGTTCTTC.

The chain carries TRBV15 and TRBJ2-7; D gene unclear. The V and J ends lost 5 bases and 1 base respectively, with 12 bases between them. The CDR3 contains 14 residues. Per germline, CDR1 LNHNV and CDR2 YYDKDF (reference sequence). The CDR3 nucleotides read TGTGCCACCAGCTTCCGCAGAAATTCCTACGAGCAGTACTTC. Residues: CATSFRRNSYEQYF.

The gene calls are TRBV6-6 and TRBJ2-7; D uncertain. This CDR3 comprises 13 residues. The V gene lost 2 bases and the J gene lost 6 bases, with 11 bases spanning the gap. CDR1 is MNHNY, CDR2 SVGAGI, per germline (reference sequence). CDR3: CASSYVYNSEQYF. The CDR3 nucleotides read TGTGCCAGCAGTTACGTCTACAATTCCGAGCAGTACTTC.

This chain joins TRBV6-5 and TRBJ1-1; weak D call: TRBD1 (5 bases). CDR1 is MNHEY and CDR2 is SVGAGI in the germline V gene. V was clipped by 6 bases and J by 6 bases, with 14 bases between them. The CDR3 consists of 13 residues. The CDR3 DNA follows: TGTGCCAGCAGCCGAGGGGCGGTAGCTGAAGCTTTCTTT. Protein sequence: CASSRGAVAEAFF.

Only a few counts were recorded for this clone. The CDR3 sequence: CASSQDNTSGGYHNEQFF. The CDR3 DNA sequence: TGTGCCAGCAGCCAAGATAACACTAGCGGGGGCTACCACAATGAGCAGTTCTTC. The chain uses TRBV3-1 (or the pseudogene TRBV3-2) and TRBJ2-1, with 11 positions matching TRBD2. Germline CDR1 LGHDT, CDR2 YNNKEL (reference sequence). This CDR3 region has 18 residues. The V and J ends lost 0 bases and 5 bases, in that order; junction bases with no gene match: 9.

The rearrangement links TRBV6-4 to TRBJ2-2; no reliable D call. The CDR3 covers 13 residues. Trimming took off 6 bases at V and 5 bases at J, with 10 bases between the two ends. CDR1 and CDR2 (germline): MRHNA, SNTAGT. DNA for the CDR3: TGTGCCAGCAGCTCTCTGGCGACCGGGGAGCTGTTTTTT. Its protein product is CASSSLATGELFF.

The chain carries TRBV27 and TRBJ1-5, with a weak D call TRBD1 (5 bases). The V end was cut by 0 bases, the J end by 2 bases, with 14 bases between. Germline CDR1 is MNHEY and CDR2 is SMNVEV (reference sequence). This CDR3 is 17 amino acids long. As DNA, the CDR3 is TGTGCCAGCAGTTTATCGGCGGGGGACGTTGGCAATCAGCCCCAGCATTTT. This sequence encodes CASSLSAGDVGNQPQHF.

This clone was counted once. This chain uses TRBV19 with TRBJ1-4; D is undetermined. This CDR3 region has 14 residues. Germline CDR1 is LNHDA and CDR2 is SQIVND (reference sequence). V was shortened by 5 bases and J by 3 bases, with 10 bases between the two germline ends. Here the CDR3 DNA reads TGTGCCAGTAGTGGGGTACTTCCTAATGAAAAACTGTTTTTT. Protein sequence: CASSGVLPNEKLFF.

This clone has a single count. The chain is built from TRBV19 and TRBJ1-2; D perhaps matches TRBD1 (5 bases). This CDR3 has 14 residues. CDR1 and CDR2 (germline): LNHDA, SQIVND (reference sequence). V lost 0 bases and J lost 6, with 11 bases in between. CDR3 DNA: TGTGCCAGTAGTATAGAAGGGCCGGGGGATGGCTACACCTTC. Amino acid sequence: CASSIEGPGDGYTF.

CDR3 DNA sequence: TGCGCCAGGCGACAGGGGACAAGCGGGGGCACTGAAGCTTTCTTT. This codes for CARRQGTSGGTEAFF. The chain is built from TRBV4-1 and TRBJ1-1; TRBD1 agrees at 8 bases. Losses at the gene ends were 9 bases for V and 4 bases for J; bases not matched to a gene: 13. The germline gives CDR1 MGHRA, CDR2 YSYEKL. CDR3 length: 15 residues.